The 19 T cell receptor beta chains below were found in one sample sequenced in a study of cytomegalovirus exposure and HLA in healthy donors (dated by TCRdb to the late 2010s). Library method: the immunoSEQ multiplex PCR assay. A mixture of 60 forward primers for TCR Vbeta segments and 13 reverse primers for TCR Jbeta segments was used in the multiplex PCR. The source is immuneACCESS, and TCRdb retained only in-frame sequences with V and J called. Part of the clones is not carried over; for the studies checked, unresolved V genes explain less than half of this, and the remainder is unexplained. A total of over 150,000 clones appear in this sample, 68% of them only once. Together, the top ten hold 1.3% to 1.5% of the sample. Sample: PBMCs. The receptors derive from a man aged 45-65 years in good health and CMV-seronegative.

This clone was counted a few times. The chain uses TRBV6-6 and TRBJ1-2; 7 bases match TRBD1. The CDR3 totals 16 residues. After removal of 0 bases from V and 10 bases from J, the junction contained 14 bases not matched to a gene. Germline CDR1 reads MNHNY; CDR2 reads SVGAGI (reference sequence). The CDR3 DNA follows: TGTGCCAGCAGTTACTCGAGTAGACAGGGCAGTCGGGCCTACACCTTC. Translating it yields CASSYSSRQGSRAYTF.

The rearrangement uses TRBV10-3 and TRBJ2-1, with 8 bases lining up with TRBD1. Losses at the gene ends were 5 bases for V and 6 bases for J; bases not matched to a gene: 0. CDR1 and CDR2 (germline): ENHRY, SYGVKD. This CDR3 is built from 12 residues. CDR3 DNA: TGTGCCATCAGTACAGGGGGCAATGAGCAGTTCTTC. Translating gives CAISTGGNEQFF.

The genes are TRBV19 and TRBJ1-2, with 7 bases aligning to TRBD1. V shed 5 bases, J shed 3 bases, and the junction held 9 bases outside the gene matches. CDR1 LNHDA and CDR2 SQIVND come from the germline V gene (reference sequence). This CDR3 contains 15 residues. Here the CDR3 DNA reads TGTGCCAGTAGTCCAGACAGGGAGCCTTACTATGGCTACACCTTC. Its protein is CASSPDREPYYGYTF.

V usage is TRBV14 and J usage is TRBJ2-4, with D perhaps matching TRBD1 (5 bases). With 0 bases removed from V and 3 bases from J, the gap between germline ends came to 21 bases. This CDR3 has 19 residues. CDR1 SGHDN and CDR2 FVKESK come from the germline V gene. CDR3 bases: TGTGCCAGCAGCCAAGAAGAACAGGTATGGACGAAAGGCAAAAACATTCAGTACTTC. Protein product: CASSQEEQVWTKGKNIQYF.

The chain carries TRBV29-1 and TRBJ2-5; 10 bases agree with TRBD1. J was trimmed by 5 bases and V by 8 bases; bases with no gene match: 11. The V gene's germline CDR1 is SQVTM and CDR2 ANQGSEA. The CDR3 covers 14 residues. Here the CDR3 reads CSTGQGSVKETQYF. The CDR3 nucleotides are TGCAGCACGGGACAGGGGAGCGTCAAGGAGACCCAGTACTTC. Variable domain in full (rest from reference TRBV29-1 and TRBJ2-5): SAVISQKPSRDICQRGTSLTIQCQVDSQVTMMFWYRQQPGQSLTLIATANQGSEATYESGFVIDKFPISRPNLTFSTLTVSNMSPEDSSIYLCSTGQGSVKETQYFGPGTRLLVL.

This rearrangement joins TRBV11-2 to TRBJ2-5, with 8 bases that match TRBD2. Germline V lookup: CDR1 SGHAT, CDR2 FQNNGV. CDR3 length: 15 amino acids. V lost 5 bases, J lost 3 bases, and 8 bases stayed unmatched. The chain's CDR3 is CASSPRTSLKETQYF. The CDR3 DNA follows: TGTGCCAGCAGCCCCAGGACTAGCCTTAAAGAGACCCAGTACTTC.

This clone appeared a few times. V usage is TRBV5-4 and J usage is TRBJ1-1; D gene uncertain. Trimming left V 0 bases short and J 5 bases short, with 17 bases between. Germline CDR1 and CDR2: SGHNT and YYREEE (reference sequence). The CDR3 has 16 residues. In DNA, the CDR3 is TGTGCCAGCAGCTTGGCCGGACTTAGGGCTGGAACTGAAGCTTTCTTT. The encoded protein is CASSLAGLRAGTEAFF. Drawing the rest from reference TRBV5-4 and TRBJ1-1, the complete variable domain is ETGVTQSPTHLIKTRGQQVTLRCSSQSGHNTVSWYQQALGQGPQFIFQYYREEENGRGNFPPRFSGLQFPNYSSELNVNALELDDSALYLCASSLAGLRAGTEAFFGQGTRLTVV.

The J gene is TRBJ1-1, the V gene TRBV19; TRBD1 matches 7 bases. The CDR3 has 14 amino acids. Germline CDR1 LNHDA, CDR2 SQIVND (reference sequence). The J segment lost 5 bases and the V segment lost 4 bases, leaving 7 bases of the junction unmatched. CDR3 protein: CASSTTGARTEAFF. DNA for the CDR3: TGTGCCAGTAGTACCACAGGGGCAAGAACTGAAGCTTTCTTT.

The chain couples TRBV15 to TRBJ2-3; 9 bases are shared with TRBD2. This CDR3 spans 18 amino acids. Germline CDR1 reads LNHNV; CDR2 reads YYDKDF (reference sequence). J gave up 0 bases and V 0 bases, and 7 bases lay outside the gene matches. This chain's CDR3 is CATSREPSGAHSTDTQYF. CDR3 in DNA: TGTGCCACCAGCAGAGAACCTAGCGGGGCGCATAGCACAGATACGCAGTATTTT. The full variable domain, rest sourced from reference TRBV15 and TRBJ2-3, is DAMVIQNPRYQVTQFGKPVTLSCSQTLNHNVMYWYQQKSSQAPKLLFHYYDKDFNNEADTPDNFQSRRPNTSFCFLDIRSPGLGDTAMYLCATSREPSGAHSTDTQYFGPGTRLTVL.

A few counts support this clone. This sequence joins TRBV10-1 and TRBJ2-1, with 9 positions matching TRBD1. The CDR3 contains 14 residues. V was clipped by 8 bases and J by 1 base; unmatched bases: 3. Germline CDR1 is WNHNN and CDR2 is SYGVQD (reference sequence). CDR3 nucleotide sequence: TGCGCCAGCTCCGGGACAGGGTCCTACAATGAGCAGTTCTTC. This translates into CASSGTGSYNEQFF.

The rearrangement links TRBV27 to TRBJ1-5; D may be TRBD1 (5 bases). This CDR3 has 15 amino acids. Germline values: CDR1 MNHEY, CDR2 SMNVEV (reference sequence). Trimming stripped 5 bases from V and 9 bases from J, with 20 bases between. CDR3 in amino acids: CASSAYGTVGGPQHF. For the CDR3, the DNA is TGTGCCAGCAGTGCCTATGGGACTGTCGGGGGGCCCCAGCATTTT.

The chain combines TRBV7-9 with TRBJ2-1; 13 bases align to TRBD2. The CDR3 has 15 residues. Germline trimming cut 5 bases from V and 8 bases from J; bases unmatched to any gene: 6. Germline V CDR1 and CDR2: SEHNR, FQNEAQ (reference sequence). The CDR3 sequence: CASSARTSGGYEQFF. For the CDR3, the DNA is TGTGCCAGCAGCGCCAGGACTAGCGGGGGCTATGAGCAGTTCTTC.

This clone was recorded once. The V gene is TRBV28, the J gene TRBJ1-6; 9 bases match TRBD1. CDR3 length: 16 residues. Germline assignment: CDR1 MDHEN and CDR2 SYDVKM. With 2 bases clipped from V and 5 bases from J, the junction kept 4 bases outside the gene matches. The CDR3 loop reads CASSLGTGMHNSPLHF. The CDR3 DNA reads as TGTGCCAGCAGTTTAGGGACAGGGATGCATAATTCACCCCTCCACTTT.

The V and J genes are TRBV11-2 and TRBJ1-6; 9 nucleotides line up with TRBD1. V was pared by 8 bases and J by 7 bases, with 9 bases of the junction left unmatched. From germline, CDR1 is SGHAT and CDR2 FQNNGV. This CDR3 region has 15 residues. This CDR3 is CASSSPGQGNSPLHF. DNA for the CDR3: TGTGCCAGCTCCTCCCCCGGACAGGGGAATTCACCCCTCCACTTT. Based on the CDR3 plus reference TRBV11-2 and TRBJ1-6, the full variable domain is EAGVAQSPRYKIIEKRQSVAFWCNPISGHATLYWYQQILGQGPKLLIQFQNNGVVDDSQLPKDRFSAERLKGVDSTLKIQPAKLEDSAVYLCASSSPGQGNSPLHFGNGTRLTVT.

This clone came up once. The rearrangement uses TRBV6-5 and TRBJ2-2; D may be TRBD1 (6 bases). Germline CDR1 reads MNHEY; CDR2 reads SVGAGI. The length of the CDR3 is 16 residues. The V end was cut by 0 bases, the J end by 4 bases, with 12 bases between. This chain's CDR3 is CASSYSAIRGTGELFF. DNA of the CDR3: TGTGCCAGCAGTTACTCTGCTATCAGGGGCACCGGGGAGCTGTTTTTT.

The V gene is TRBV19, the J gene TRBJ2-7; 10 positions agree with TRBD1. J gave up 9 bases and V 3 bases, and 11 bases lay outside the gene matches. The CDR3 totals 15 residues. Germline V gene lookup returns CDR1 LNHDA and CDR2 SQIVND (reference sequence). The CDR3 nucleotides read TGTGCCAGTAGTATCCAGGGACAGGGGATTACGGGGCAGTACTTC. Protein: CASSIQGQGITGQYF.

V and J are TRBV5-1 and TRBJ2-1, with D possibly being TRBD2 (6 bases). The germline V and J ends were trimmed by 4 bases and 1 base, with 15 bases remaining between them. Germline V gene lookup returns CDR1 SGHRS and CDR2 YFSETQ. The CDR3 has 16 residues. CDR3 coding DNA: TGCGCCAGCAGCCCCACTTTAGCGGCTTCCTACAATGAGCAGTTCTTC. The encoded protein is CASSPTLAASYNEQFF.

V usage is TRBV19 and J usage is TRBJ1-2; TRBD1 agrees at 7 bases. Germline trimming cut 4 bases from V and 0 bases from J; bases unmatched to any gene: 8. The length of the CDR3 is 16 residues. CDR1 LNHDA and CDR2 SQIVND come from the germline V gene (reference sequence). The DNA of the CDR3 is TGTGCCAGTAGTAGATCGACAGGGTCCACTAACTATGGCTACACCTTC. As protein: CASSRSTGSTNYGYTF.

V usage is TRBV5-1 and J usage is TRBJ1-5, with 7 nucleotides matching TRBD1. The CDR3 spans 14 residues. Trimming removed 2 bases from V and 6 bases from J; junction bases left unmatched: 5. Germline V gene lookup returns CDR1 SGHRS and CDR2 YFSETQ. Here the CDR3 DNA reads TGCGCCAGCAGCTTAGGGACAGCCGGTCAGCCCCAGCATTTT. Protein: CASSLGTAGQPQHF.